The rows below give T cell receptor beta chains drawn from one sample of a study of Graves' ophthalmopathy and Graves' hyperthyroidism. TCRdb reanalysed the multiplex PCR reads using MiXCR and keeps one entry per CDR3 protein. This table has 200,000 to 300,000 distinct CDR3 sequences, around 42% appearing once. The sequencing input was peripheral blood. These receptors were obtained from an adult man with Graves' ophthalmopathy. Each CDR3 is given with its conserved first and last residue. Fields, in order: clone size, V gene, D gene, J gene, CDR3 DNA, CDR3 protein. A D gene is named only where the DNA matches it firmly. Expanded clones are given a class, and other clones once, few, many or no size at all.

-	TRBV5-6	-	TRBJ1-2	TGTGCCAGCAGCTTGGTCACAGGCTGGGATGGCTACACCTTC	CASSLVTGWDGYTF
few	TRBV12-3/TRBV12-4	TRBD1	TRBJ1-6	TGTGCCAGCAGTTTGGACAGGGGAACCCTCCACTTT	CASSLDRGTLHF
once	TRBV20-1	-	TRBJ1-4	TGCAGTGCCCCGGAAGCTTGGGGTGAAAAACTGTTTTTT	CSAPEAWGEKLFF
-	TRBV7-3	-	TRBJ2-3	TGTGCCAGCAGCTTCCGGCGCACAGATACGCAGTATTTT	CASSFRRTDTQYF
few	TRBV9	-	TRBJ1-2	TGTGCCAGCAGCCAGGGACCTCAAGGCAGCTATGGCTACACCTTC	CASSQGPQGSYGYTF
few	TRBV9	-	TRBJ2-5	TGTGCCAGCAGCGCCAACTTGGAGACCCAGTACTTC	CASSANLETQYF
few	TRBV19	-	TRBJ2-5	TGTGCCAGTAGTATAGGGCTAGCGCGGGAGACCCAGTACTTC	CASSIGLARETQYF
-	TRBV7-9	-	TRBJ1-1	TGTGCCAGCAGCGACCAGGGGATAGGGACTGAAGCTTTCTTT	CASSDQGIGTEAFF
few	TRBV7-2	-	TRBJ2-6	TGTGCCAGCAGCTCCGGACGGCTCTCTGGGGCCAACGTCCTGACTTTC	CASSSGRLSGANVLTF
-	TRBV12-3/TRBV12-4	-	TRBJ2-5	TGTGCCAGCAGTTTACCGGGACCCCAAGAGACCCAGTACTTC	CASSLPGPQETQYF